The clone carrying this T cell receptor beta chain was counted ten times or more. The CDR3 is made up of 13 amino acids. Germline V gives CDR1 SNHLY, CDR2 FYNNEI. The V segment lost 10 bases and the J segment 5 bases; nucleotides outside the gene matches: 5. Researchers amplified the TCR beta CDR3 regions from RNA transcripts. Primed by the HTBI set, a first-round RT-PCR was run on the TCR CDR3. TCRdb called the multiplex PCR reads again in MiXCR, with one record for every CDR3 protein. The table has some 500,000 distinct CDR3 sequences, roughly an eighth seen once. These data belong to a study of T cells in Graves' hyperthyroidism and ophthalmopathy.

This TCR derives from a woman under 30 with Graves' hyperthyroidism. The chain employs TRBV2 and TRBJ1-6; TRBD1 matches at 7 bases. Sequencing was performed on blood. In nucleotides, the CDR3 is TGTGCCATGCCGGGACAGCATAATTCACCCCTCCACTTT. Amino acid sequence: CAMPGQHNSPLHF.